The next 17 T cell receptor beta chains were all read from a single sample in a study of blood T cells in healthy people across ages. A J-beta primer mix and a sample-barcoded 5' primer were used in a second PCR of roughly 7 to 12 cycles. Using its own MiXCR run on the 5' RACE reads, TCRdb lists one record per CDR3 protein. The sample has about 1.7 million distinct CDR3 sequences, 28% seen once. The sequenced material came from blood. Receptor source: a woman under 40 in good health.

The CDR3 DNA reads TGCAGTGGACTAGCGGGAGTCAATGAGCAGTTCTTC. Translation gives CSGLAGVNEQFF. The chain employs TRBV20-1 and TRBJ2-1; TRBD2 matches at 12 bases. Germline loops: CDR1 DFQATT, CDR2 SNEGSKA (reference sequence). Germline trimming cut 7 bases from V and 6 bases from J; bases unmatched to any gene: 1. The length of the CDR3 is 12 residues.

The genes are TRBV20-1 and TRBJ2-1; no clear D gene. There are 15 residues in the CDR3. Germline V lookup: CDR1 DFQATT, CDR2 SNEGSKA (reference sequence). Trimming removed 0 bases at V and 8 bases at J, with 17 bases between. In DNA, the CDR3 is TGCAGTGCTAGAGATCAACGGGTTTCCCCAGATGAGCAGTTCTTC. This encodes CSARDQRVSPDEQFF.

Worth noting for this clonotype: The germline gene is not matched at one end of the junction; a read error may be the cause. The rearrangement joins TRBV7-3 to TRBJ2-1, with 13 bases that match TRBD2. Looked up from germline, CDR1 is SGHTA and CDR2 is FQGTGA. This CDR3 is built from 15 residues. The CDR3 here is CTSSLTTSGGNEQFF. Here the CDR3 DNA reads TGTACCAGCAGCTTGACGACTAGCGGGGGGAATGAGCAGTTCTTC. Combining the CDR3 with reference TRBV7-3 and TRBJ2-1 gives the whole variable domain GAGVSQTPSNKVTEKGKYVELRCDPISGHTALYWYRQSLGQGPEFLIYFQGTGAADDSGLPNDRFFAVRPEGSVSTLKIQRTERGDSAVYLCTSSLTTSGGNEQFFGPGTRLTVL.

The gene calls are TRBV9 and TRBJ2-3, with D perhaps matching TRBD2 (5 bases). Looked up from germline, CDR1 is SGDLS and CDR2 is YYNGEE. This CDR3 comprises 14 residues. V dropped 4 bases and J dropped 6 bases, with 15 bases sitting between them. The CDR3, as DNA: TGTGCCAGCAGCCCGGACTCCCATGCGGATACGCAGTATTTT. Its protein is CASSPDSHADTQYF.

This clonotype was counted a single time. At one end, the junction sequence differs from germline, possibly due to a read error. The genes are TRBV28 and TRBJ2-1; D tentatively fits TRBD1 or TRBD2 (6 bases each). The V gene's germline CDR1 is MDHEN and CDR2 SYDVKM. CDR3 length equals 11 residues. CDR3 DNA sequence: TGTGCCAGCCAACGGGGGCAGGGCGAGGTCTTC. Translating gives CASQRGQGEVF.

The V and J genes are TRBV7-2 and TRBJ1-5; 9 nucleotides line up with TRBD1. In germline, CDR1 is SGHTA, CDR2 FQGNSA. With 5 bases clipped from V and 5 bases from J, the junction kept 7 bases outside the gene matches. This CDR3 is built from 15 residues. The CDR3: CASSTYRGRYQPQHF. CDR3 nucleotide sequence: TGTGCCAGCAGCACCTACAGGGGGCGATATCAGCCCCAGCATTTT. The whole variable domain, filled in from reference TRBV7-2 and TRBJ1-5, reads GAGVSQSPSNKVTEKGKDVELRCDPISGHTALYWYRQSLGQGLEFLIYFQGNSAPDKSGLPSDRFSAERTGGSVSTLTIQRTQQEDSAVYLCASSTYRGRYQPQHFGDGTRLSIL.

The J gene is TRBJ1-4, the V gene TRBV6-1, with a possible D match to TRBD1 (5 bases). V lost 8 bases, J lost 1 base, and 14 bases lay in between. CDR1 is MNHNS and CDR2 is SASEGT in the germline V gene. CDR3 length: 15 residues. The CDR3 spells CASYRRGGTNEKLFF. CDR3 DNA: TGTGCCAGCTATAGGAGGGGTGGAACTAATGAAAAACTGTTTTTT.

This clonotype was recorded at least ten times. With only one base between it and a far larger clone, this is likely a read error. The chain has TRBV28 and TRBJ2-7, with D unclear. This CDR3 is built from 11 residues. V lost 7 bases and J 0 bases, leaving 4 bases between the germline ends. Per the germline V gene, CDR1 is MDHEN and CDR2 is SYDVKM. CDR3 region: CASTFSYEQYF. The CDR3 nucleotides are TGTGCCAGCACCTTCTCCTACGAGCAGTACTTC.

This clonotype appeared a few times. At one end, the junction sequence differs from germline, possibly due to a read error. V and J are TRBV12-3 or TRBV12-4 and TRBJ2-7; maybe TRBD1 (6 bases). This CDR3 has 13 residues. The CDR3 bases are TGTACCAGCAGCAGCGTACAGGGAGCCGAGCAGTACTTC. Its protein product is CTSSSVQGAEQYF.

As regards this clonotype: A much larger clone differs from this one at a single base, so this may be a read error. The gene calls are TRBV7-7 and TRBJ2-1; unclear D gene. Germline V gene sequence: CDR1 SSHAT, CDR2 FNYEAQ (reference sequence). The CDR3 loop spans 13 amino acids. CDR3 DNA: TGTGCCTGCAGCTTAGTTGGGTGGGAAGCGCAGTTCTTC. It specifies CACSLVGWEAQFF.

A remark on this clonotype: A much more abundant neighbour one base away suggests this may be a read error. The V gene is TRBV12-3 or TRBV12-4, the J gene TRBJ1-2; TRBD1 is a possible D gene (5 bases). The V gene lost 4 bases and the J gene lost 2 bases, with 11 bases spanning the gap. The CDR3 sequence is 14 residues long. CDR3 DNA: TGTGCCAGCAGTTGCGGCAGGGAGAACTATGGCTACACCTTC. It yields the protein CASSCGRENYGYTF.

This chain joins TRBV7-6 and TRBJ2-3, with unresolved D. The CDR3 is made up of 18 amino acids. The germline V and J ends were trimmed by 1 base and 2 bases, with 19 bases remaining between them. The germline gives CDR1 SGHVS, CDR2 FNYEAQ. CDR3 in amino acids: CASSLGYGGGSATDTQYF. DNA for the CDR3: TGTGCCAGCAGCTTAGGTTATGGTGGCGGCAGCGCCACAGATACGCAGTATTTT.

The CDR3 region has the DNA TGTGCCAGCAGCTTCTTGGCGGGGGGGCAGGGCTCCTACAATGAGCAGTTCTTC. Translating gives CASSFLAGGQGSYNEQFF. The J gene is TRBJ2-1, the V gene TRBV7-2, with TRBD2 matching 9 bases. Per the germline V gene, CDR1 is SGHTA and CDR2 is FQGNSA. The V and J ends lost 3 bases and 0 bases, in that order; junction bases with no gene match: 9. The CDR3 covers 18 residues. Using reference TRBV7-2 and TRBJ2-1 for the parts outside the CDR3, the full variable domain is GAGVSQSPSNKVTEKGKDVELRCDPISGHTALYWYRQSLGQGLEFLIYFQGNSAPDKSGLPSDRFSAERTGGSVSTLTIQRTQQEDSAVYLCASSFLAGGQGSYNEQFFGPGTRLTVL.

This clonotype occurred many times. This sequence joins TRBV20-1 and TRBJ2-3; 10 positions agree with TRBD2. The V segment lost 3 bases and the J segment 0 bases; nucleotides outside the gene matches: 3. The CDR3 covers 15 residues. The germline gives CDR1 DFQATT, CDR2 SNEGSKA (reference sequence). The CDR3 coding sequence is TGCAGTGCTAGTAGCGGGAGGCCTAGCACAGATACGCAGTATTTT. The encoded protein is CSASSGRPSTDTQYF.

The genes are TRBV10-3 and TRBJ2-7; TRBD1 matches 8 bases. Germline CDR1 is ENHRY and CDR2 is SYGVKD. After removal of 4 bases from V and 5 bases from J, the junction contained 7 bases not matched to a gene. The CDR3 covers 14 residues. CDR3 sequence reads: CAISARTGSHEQYF. The CDR3 bases are TGTGCCATCAGTGCCAGGACAGGGTCCCACGAGCAGTACTTC.

The chain recombines TRBV5-1 with TRBJ2-1; D is perhaps TRBD1 (6 bases). The germline gives CDR1 SGHRS, CDR2 YFSETQ. The CDR3 contains 14 residues. Trimming cost V 2 bases and J 12 bases, with 18 bases left between them. The CDR3 DNA follows: TGCGCCAGCAGCTTAGCTCCGGGACAACTTTCGCAGTTCTTC. It yields the protein CASSLAPGQLSQFF.

This clonotype was seen repeatedly, ten times or more. This chain links TRBV11-2 with TRBJ2-7, with 10 bases lining up with TRBD2. With V trimmed by 0 bases and J by 2 bases, 7 bases remained unmatched. The CDR3 has 17 residues. CDR1 is SGHAT and CDR2 is FQNNGV in the germline V gene. In nucleotides, the CDR3 is TGTGCCAGCAGCTTAGATGGTAGCGGGGGGCCCGCCTACGAGCAGTACTTC. Residues: CASSLDGSGGPAYEQYF.